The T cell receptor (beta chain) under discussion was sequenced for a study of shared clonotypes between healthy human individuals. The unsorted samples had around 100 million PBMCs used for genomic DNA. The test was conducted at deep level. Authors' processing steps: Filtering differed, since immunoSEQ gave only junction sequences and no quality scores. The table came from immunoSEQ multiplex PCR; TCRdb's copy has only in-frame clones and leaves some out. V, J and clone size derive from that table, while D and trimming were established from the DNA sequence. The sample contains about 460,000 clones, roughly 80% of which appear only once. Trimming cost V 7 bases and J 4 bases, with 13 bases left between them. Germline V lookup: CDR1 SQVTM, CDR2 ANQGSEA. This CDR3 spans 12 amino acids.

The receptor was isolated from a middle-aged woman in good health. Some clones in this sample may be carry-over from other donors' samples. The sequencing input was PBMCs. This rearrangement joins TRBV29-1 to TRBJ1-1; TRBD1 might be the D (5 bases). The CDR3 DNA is TGCAGCGAGAGTGGCGGGGGCACTGAAGCTTTCTTT. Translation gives CSESGGGTEAFF.